This TCR beta chain was obtained from a study of PD-1 blockade in classical Hodgkin lymphoma. The wider study: The patients were dosed with nivolumab 3 mg/kg, infused intravenously every 2 weeks.

Germline loops: CDR1 SGHVS, CDR2 FQNEAQ. Deletions cut 3 bases from V and 3 bases from J, with 12 bases between. The CDR3 is made up of 15 amino acids. The table came from immunoSEQ multiplex PCR; TCRdb's copy has only in-frame clones and leaves some out. The sample has roughly 92,000 clones, roughly 90% seen once. With no exception, relapse followed autologous stem cell transplantation in all patients, and brentuximab vedotin exposure varied. Best responses fell into complete response, partial response or progressive disease. The chain links TRBV7-8 to TRBJ1-5; weak D call: TRBD1 (6 bases). The material sequenced was peripheral blood mononuclear cells (PBMCs), taken at baseline. This receptor was obtained from a human donor with classical Hodgkin lymphoma. In DNA form, the CDR3 reads TGTGCCAGCAGCTTCGCACAGGGTTTCAATCAGCCCCAGCATTTT. Its protein is CASSFAQGFNQPQHF.